The 9 T cell receptor beta chains presented below share a single source sample, sequenced in a study of blood T cell repertoires in COVID-19. Profiled with immunoSEQ multiplex PCR; TCRdb holds only in-frame clones, not every one. The repertoire holds tens of thousands of clones, around 83% seen once, with around 5.2% in the top ten. Sequencing used peripheral blood. These receptors were collected from a human donor in a cohort sampled during active COVID-19.

J is TRBJ2-7 and V is TRBV28, with D possibly matching TRBD1 (6 bases). Germline CDR1 reads MDHEN; CDR2 reads SYDVKM. V was cut by 4 bases and J by 4 bases, with 14 bases left in between. The CDR3 is made up of 14 amino acids. CDR3 sequence reads: CASSSGTPGYEQYF. In nucleotides, the CDR3 is TGTGCCAGCAGTTCTGGGACACCCGGGTACGAGCAGTACTTC.

The DNA for the CDR3 is TGTGCCACCCAGGACAGGGAAAATGAGCAGTTCTTC. Protein: CATQDRENEQFF. V and J are TRBV24-1 and TRBJ2-1; 8 bases map to TRBD1. The CDR3 has 12 residues. Looked up from germline, CDR1 is KGHDR and CDR2 is SFDVKD. V shed 9 bases, J shed 7 bases, and the junction held 4 bases outside the gene matches.

CDR3 residues: CASGEGAVYEQYF. CDR3 nucleotide sequence: TGTGCCAGCGGGGAAGGGGCAGTCTACGAGCAGTACTTC. The chain couples TRBV2 to TRBJ2-7, with D possibly being TRBD1 (5 bases). V lost 8 bases and J lost 3, with 14 bases in between. Looked up from germline, CDR1 is SNHLY and CDR2 is FYNNEI. The CDR3 length is 13 residues.

This chain connects TRBV6-2 or TRBV6-3 to TRBJ2-2; 11 bases map to TRBD2. The CDR3 is 15 amino acids. V gave up 5 bases and J gave up 4 bases; unmatched junction bases: 3. Germline V gene data show CDR1 as MNHEY and CDR2 as SVGEGT. CDR3 in DNA: TGTGCCAGCAGTCAGGGACTAGCGGTCACCGGGGAGCTGTTTTTT. Protein sequence: CASSQGLAVTGELFF.

The CDR3 loop reads CASSPHTGELFF. CDR3 bases: TGTGCCAGCAGCCCTCACACCGGGGAGCTGTTTTTT. This rearrangement joins TRBV11-3 to TRBJ2-2; D is uncertain. The length of the CDR3 is 12 residues. The V gene's germline CDR1 is SGHNT and CDR2 YENEEA. Trimming removed 5 bases at V and 3 bases at J, with 4 bases between. The full variable domain, completed using reference TRBV11-3 and TRBJ2-2, is EAGVVQSPRYKIIEKKQPVAFWCNPISGHNTLYWYLQNLGQGPELLIRYENEEAVDDSQLPKDRFSAERLKGVDSTLKIQPAELGDSAVYLCASSPHTGELFFGEGSRLTVL.

This clone was seen a few times. CDR3 protein: CASRNGQGVDTQYF. DNA for the CDR3: TGTGCCAGCAGGAACGGACAGGGAGTAGATACGCAGTATTTT. This chain joins TRBV2 and TRBJ2-3; 8 bases match TRBD1. With 6 bases clipped from V and 5 bases from J, the junction kept 7 bases outside the gene matches. Germline-derived CDR1 and CDR2 are SNHLY and FYNNEI. CDR3 length: 14 amino acids.

This chain connects TRBV10-1 to TRBJ2-2, with 8 positions matching TRBD2. Germline CDR1 and CDR2: WNHNN and SYGVQD (reference sequence). J lost 2 bases, V lost 5 bases, and 4 bases had no gene match. This CDR3 has 15 residues. The CDR3 spells CASSRGGGNTGELFF. In DNA form, the CDR3 reads TGCGCCAGCAGTCGGGGGGGAGGAAACACCGGGGAGCTGTTTTTT.

This clone was observed once. The chain employs TRBV25-1 and TRBJ1-2; 11 bases agree with TRBD1. The J segment lost 3 bases and the V segment lost 7 bases, leaving 16 bases of the junction unmatched. Germline CDR1 MGHDK, CDR2 SYGVNS. The CDR3 runs 18 residues. CDR3 nucleotides: TGTGCCAGCAAACCGGACAGGGGGCGAAAAAACGGTCACTATGGCTACACCTTC. It encodes CASKPDRGRKNGHYGYTF.

The J gene is TRBJ2-5, the V gene TRBV2, with 8 bases that match TRBD1. After removal of 0 bases from V and 4 bases from J, the junction contained 7 bases not matched to a gene. The CDR3 has 16 residues. Germline CDR1 and CDR2: SNHLY and FYNNEI. CDR3: CASSEARPGGGETQYF. Here the CDR3 DNA reads TGTGCCAGCAGTGAAGCGCGGCCAGGGGGCGGAGAGACCCAGTACTTC.